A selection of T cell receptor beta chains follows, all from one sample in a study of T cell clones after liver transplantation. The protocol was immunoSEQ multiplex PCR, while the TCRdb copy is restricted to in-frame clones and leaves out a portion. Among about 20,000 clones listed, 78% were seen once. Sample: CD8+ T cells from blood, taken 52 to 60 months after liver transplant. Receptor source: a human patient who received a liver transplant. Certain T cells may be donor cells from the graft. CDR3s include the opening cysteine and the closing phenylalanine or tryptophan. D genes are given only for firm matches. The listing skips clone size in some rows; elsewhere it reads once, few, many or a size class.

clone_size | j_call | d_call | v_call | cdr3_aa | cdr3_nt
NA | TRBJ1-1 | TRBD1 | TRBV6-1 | CASSLSTGVNTEAFF | TGTGCCAGCAGTTTATCCACAGGGGTCAACACTGAAGCTTTCTTT
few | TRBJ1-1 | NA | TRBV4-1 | CASSWRDSQNTEAFF | TGCGCCAGCAGCTGGCGAGACAGTCAGAACACTGAAGCTTTCTTT
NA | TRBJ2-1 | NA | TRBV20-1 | CSARRNNEQFF | TGCAGTGCGAGAAGGAATAATGAGCAGTTCTTC
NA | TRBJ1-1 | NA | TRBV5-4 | CASSLGDTEAFF | TGTGCCAGCAGCTTGGGGGACACTGAAGCTTTCTTT
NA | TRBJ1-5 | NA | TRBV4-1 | CASSQDAASNQPQHF | TGCGCCAGCAGCCAAGACGCAGCTAGCAATCAGCCCCAGCATTTT
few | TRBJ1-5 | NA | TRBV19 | CASTWTDDQPQHF | TGTGCCAGCACATGGACAGACGATCAGCCCCAGCATTTT
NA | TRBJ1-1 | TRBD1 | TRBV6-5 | CASSYVTGYTEAFF | TGTGCCAGCAGTTACGTGACAGGGTACACTGAAGCTTTCTTT
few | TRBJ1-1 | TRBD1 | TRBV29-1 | CSVVTGQGITEAFF | TGCAGCGTTGTTACGGGACAGGGTATTACTGAAGCTTTCTTT
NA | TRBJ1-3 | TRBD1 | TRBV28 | CASREDRSPRGAEGNTIYF | TGTGCCAGCAGAGAGGACAGGTCACCCCGAGGGGCGGAAGGAAACACCATATATTTT
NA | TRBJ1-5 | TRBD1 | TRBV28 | CASRRQGSNQPQHF | TGTGCCAGCAGGAGACAGGGTAGCAATCAGCCCCAGCATTTT
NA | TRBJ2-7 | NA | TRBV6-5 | CASSYQISYEQYF | TGTGCCAGCAGTTACCAGATCTCCTACGAGCAGTACTTC
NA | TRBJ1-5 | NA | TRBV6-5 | CASNPGGLGNQPQHF | TGTGCCAGCAACCCGGGGGGGTTGGGCAATCAGCCCCAGCATTTT
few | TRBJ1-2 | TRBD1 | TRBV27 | CASSLWDRGPGYTF | TGTGCCAGCAGTTTATGGGACAGGGGGCCTGGCTACACCTTC
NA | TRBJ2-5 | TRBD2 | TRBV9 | CASSVDTGGQETQYF | TGTGCCAGCAGCGTAGACACGGGGGGGCAAGAGACCCAGTACTTC
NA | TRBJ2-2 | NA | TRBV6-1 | CASRTGLGTGELFF | TGTGCCAGCAGGACAGGCCTGGGCACCGGGGAGCTGTTTTTT
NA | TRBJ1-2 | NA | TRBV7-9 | CASSRDYGYTF | TGTGCCAGCAGCCGAGACTATGGCTACACCTTC
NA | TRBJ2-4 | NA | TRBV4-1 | CASSQSDIQYF | TGCGCCAGCAGCCAATCGGACATTCAGTACTTC
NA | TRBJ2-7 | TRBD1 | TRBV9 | CASSETGPYEQYF | TGTGCCAGCTCCGAGACAGGGCCCTACGAGCAGTACTTC
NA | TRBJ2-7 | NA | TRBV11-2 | CASSLRSTGTDEQYF | TGTGCCAGCAGCTTGAGGTCCACAGGGACCGACGAGCAGTACTTC
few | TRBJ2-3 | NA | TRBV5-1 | CASSLEGSADTQYF | TGCGCCAGCAGCTTAGAGGGCTCGGCAGATACGCAGTATTTT
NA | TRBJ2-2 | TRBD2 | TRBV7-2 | CASSLEAGGTGELFF | TGTGCCAGCAGCTTAGAAGCGGGGGGGACCGGGGAGCTGTTTTTT
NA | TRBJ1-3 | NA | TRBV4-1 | CASSLVSGNTIYF | TGCGCCAGCAGTTTGGTCTCTGGAAACACCATATATTTT